A selection of T cell receptor beta chains follows, all from one sample in a study of shared clonotypes between healthy human individuals. Using immunoSEQ multiplex PCR, the repertoire was profiled, and TCRdb retains in-frame clones only, with some absent. The sample has about 2 million clones; about 95% are singletons. Material for sequencing was naive CD8+ T cells sorted from blood. These receptors came from a man between 18 and 29 years old in good health. The CDR3 runs from the conserved cysteine through the conserved F or W. A D gene is named only where the DNA matches it firmly. Expanded clones are given a class, and other clones once, few, many or no size at all.

cdr3_aa cdr3_nt d_call v_call clone_size j_call
CASSYFQGTGINNSPLHF TGTGCCAGCAGCTACTTCCAAGGGACAGGGATAAATAATTCACCCCTCCACTTT TRBD1 TRBV5-8 few TRBJ1-6
CASSPGQLTGELFF TGTGCCAGCTCACCGGGACAGCTCACCGGGGAGCTGTTTTTT TRBD1 TRBV18 - TRBJ2-2
CASSEYMGNTEAFF TGTGCCAGCAGTGAATATATGGGGAACACTGAAGCTTTCTTT - TRBV25-1 - TRBJ1-1
CASSHPGHNTDTQYF TGCGCCAGCAGCCACCCGGGACACAACACAGATACGCAGTATTTT - TRBV4-1 - TRBJ2-3
CASSDGTGRIDTQYF TGTGCCAGCAGCGACGGTACAGGCAGAATAGATACGCAGTATTTT - TRBV11-2 - TRBJ2-3
CAWTEPGTGDQPQHF TGTGCCTGGACTGAACCCGGGACAGGGGATCAGCCCCAGCATTTT TRBD1 TRBV30 - TRBJ1-5
CASSEISGSPLHF TGTGCCAGCAGTGAAATCTCGGGGTCACCCCTCCACTTT - TRBV25-1 few TRBJ1-6
CASSLVSGQGNQPQHF TGTGCCAGCAGCTTAGTCTCAGGTCAGGGCAATCAGCCCCAGCATTTT - TRBV11-2 - TRBJ1-5
CASSYSSSTEAFF TGTGCCAGCAGTTACTCGAGCAGCACTGAAGCTTTCTTT - TRBV6-5 - TRBJ1-1
CASSPRTGNEKLFF TGTGCCAGCAGCCCCAGGACAGGGAATGAAAAACTGTTTTTT TRBD1 TRBV7-8 - TRBJ1-4
CASSTPGQGNTEAFF TGTGCCAGTAGTACCCCCGGACAGGGGAACACTGAAGCTTTCTTT TRBD1 TRBV19 - TRBJ1-1
CASSLTGIMNTEAFF TGTGCCAGCAGTTTAACCGGTATCATGAACACTGAAGCTTTCTTT - TRBV27 - TRBJ1-1
CASSGRGLASDTQYF TGTGCCAGCAGCGGGAGGGGGCTAGCCTCAGATACGCAGTATTTT - TRBV5-8 - TRBJ2-3
CASSSYLAGDTQYF TGTGCCAGCAGTTCCTACCTCGCGGGAGATACGCAGTATTTT - TRBV27 - TRBJ2-3
CASSQGGQGGREQYF TGTGCCAGCAGTCAAGGGGGGCAGGGTGGCCGCGAGCAGTACTTC - TRBV11-2 - TRBJ2-7
CASLAGEGTDTQYF TGTGCCAGCTTAGCGGGGGAGGGCACAGATACGCAGTATTTT TRBD2 TRBV2 - TRBJ2-3
CASSPAWDFVYTF TGTGCCAGCAGCCCCGCCTGGGACTTTGTCTACACCTTC - TRBV6-5 - TRBJ1-2